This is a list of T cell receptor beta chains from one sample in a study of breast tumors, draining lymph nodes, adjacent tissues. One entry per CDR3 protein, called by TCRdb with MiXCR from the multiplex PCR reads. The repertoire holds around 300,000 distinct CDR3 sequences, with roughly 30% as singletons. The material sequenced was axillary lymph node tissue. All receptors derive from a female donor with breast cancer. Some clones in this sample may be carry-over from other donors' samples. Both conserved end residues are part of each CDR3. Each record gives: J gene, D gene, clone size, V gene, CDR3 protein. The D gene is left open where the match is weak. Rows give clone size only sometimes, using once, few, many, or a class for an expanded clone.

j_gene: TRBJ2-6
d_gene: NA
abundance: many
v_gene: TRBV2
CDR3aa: CASSPDFTKANVLTF

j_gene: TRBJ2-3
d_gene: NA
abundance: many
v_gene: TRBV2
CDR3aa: CASRTRGGLLTDTQYF

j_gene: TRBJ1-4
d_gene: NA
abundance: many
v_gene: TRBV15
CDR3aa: CATSRVLRGHGKLFF

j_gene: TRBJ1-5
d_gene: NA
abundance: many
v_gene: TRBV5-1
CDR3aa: CASSLGDRNQPQHF

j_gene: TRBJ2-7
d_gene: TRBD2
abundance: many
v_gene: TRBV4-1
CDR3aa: CASSQEAGGFSYEQYF

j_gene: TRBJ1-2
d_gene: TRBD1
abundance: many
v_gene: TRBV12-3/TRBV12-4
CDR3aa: CASSRTGEGFNYGYTF

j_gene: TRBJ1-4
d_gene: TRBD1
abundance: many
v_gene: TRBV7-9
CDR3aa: CASSRGQGVLSEKLFF

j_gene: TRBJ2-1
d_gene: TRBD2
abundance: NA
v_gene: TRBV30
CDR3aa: CAWSKTSGWYNEQFF

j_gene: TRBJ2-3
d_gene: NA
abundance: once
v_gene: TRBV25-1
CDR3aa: CASSRTGLDEGLEQYF

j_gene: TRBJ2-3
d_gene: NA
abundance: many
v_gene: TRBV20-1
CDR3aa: CSAQGGPTVGRDTQYF

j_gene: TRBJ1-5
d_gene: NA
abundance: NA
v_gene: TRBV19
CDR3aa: CASSTSNNQPQHF

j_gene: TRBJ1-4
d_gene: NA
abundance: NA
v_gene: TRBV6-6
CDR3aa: CASSYGNRVNEKLFF

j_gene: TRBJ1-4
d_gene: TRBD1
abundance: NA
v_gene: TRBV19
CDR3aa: CASVERGGGEKLFF

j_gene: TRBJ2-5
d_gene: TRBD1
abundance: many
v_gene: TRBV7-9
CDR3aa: CASSLERGLVETQYF

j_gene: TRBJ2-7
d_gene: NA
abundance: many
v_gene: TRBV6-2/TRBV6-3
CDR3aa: CASSPGGQIYEQYF

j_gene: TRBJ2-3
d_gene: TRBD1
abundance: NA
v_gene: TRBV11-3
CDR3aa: CASSRTGRIGGTQYF

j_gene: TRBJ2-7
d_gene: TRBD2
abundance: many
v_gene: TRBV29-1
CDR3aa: CSARATSGRAFKSEQYF

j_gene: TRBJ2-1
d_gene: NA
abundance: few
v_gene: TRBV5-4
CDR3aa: CASSLGTQSYNEQFF

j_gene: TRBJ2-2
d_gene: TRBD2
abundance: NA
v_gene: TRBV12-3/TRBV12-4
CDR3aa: CASSLAQLAGGELFF

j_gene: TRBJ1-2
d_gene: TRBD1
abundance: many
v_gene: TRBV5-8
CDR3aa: CASSLDRGIYGYTF

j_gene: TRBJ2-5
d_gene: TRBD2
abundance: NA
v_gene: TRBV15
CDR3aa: CATSREAGGQETQYF

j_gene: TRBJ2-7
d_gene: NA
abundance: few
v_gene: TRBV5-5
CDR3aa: CASSLALPASYEQYF

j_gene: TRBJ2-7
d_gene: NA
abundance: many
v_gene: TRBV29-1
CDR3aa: CSVGGYTYEQYF

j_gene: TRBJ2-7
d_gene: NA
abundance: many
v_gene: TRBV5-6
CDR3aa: CASSLGTESPQYF

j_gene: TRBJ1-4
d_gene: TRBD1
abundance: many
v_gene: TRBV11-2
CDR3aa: CASSLDGTGGEKLFF

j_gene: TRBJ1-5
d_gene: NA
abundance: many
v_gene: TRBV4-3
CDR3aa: CASSQEFRPDQPQHF

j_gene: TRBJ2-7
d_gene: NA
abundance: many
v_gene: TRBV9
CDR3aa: CASSVGPAEEAYEQYF

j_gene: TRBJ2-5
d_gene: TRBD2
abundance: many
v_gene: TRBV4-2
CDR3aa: CASSQERLAGRETQYF

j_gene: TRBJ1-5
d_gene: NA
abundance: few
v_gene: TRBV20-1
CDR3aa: CSASSGDSDQPQHF

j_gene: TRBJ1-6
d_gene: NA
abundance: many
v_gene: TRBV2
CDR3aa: CASSVDINSPLHF

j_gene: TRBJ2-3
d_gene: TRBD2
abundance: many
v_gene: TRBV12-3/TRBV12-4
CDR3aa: CASRSGLAGADTQYF

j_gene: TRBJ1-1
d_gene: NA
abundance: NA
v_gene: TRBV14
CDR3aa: CASSQGGRGVEAFF

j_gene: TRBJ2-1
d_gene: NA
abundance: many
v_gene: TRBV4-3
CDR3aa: CASSQEGGHEQFF

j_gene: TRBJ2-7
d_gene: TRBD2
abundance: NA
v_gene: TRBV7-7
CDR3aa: CASSGLAYEQYF

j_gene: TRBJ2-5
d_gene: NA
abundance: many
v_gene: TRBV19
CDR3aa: CASSSMRETQYF

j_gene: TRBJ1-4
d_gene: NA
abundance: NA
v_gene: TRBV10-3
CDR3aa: CAISETNEKLFF

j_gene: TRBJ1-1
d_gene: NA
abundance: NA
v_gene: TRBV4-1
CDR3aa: CASSQDHSFEAFF

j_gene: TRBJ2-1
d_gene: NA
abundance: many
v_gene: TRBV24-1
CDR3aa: CATSDIGRDPQSYNEQFF

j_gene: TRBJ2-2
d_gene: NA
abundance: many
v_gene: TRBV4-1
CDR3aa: CASSHAGGIGELFF